Below, 12 T cell receptor beta chains from the same sample are listed, as sequenced in a study of cytomegalovirus exposure and HLA in healthy donors. The PCR employed 60 Vbeta primers together with 13 Jbeta primers. Some clones are missing from TCRdb's copy, which holds only in-frame ones; the method was immunoSEQ multiplex PCR. Of roughly 120,000 clones in the sample, approximately 15% are singletons; the top ten hold 1.9%. Sample: PBMCs. The receptors come from a woman younger than 35 in good health and CMV-seronegative.

The V call is TRBV19, the J call TRBJ1-2, with D maybe TRBD1 (6 bases). Trimming pared 6 bases from V and 6 bases from J, leaving 17 bases between. Germline CDR1 is LNHDA and CDR2 is SQIVND (reference sequence). The CDR3 loop spans 14 amino acids. The CDR3 region is CASSIQGRGNGYTF. The CDR3 coding sequence is TGTGCCAGTAGCATACAGGGCCGCGGCAATGGCTACACCTTC. Variable domain in full (rest from reference TRBV19 and TRBJ1-2): DGGITQSPKYLFRKEGQNVTLSCEQNLNHDAMYWYRQDPGQGLRLIYYSQIVNDFQKGDIAEGYSVSREKKESFPLTVTSAQKNPTAFYLCASSIQGRGNGYTFGSGTRLTVV.

The chain couples TRBV27 to TRBJ2-6, with D possibly being TRBD2 (6 bases). From germline, CDR1 is MNHEY and CDR2 SMNVEV (reference sequence). Trimming removed 3 bases at V and 0 bases at J, with 9 bases between. The CDR3 loop spans 16 amino acids. The CDR3 nucleotides read TGTGCCAGCAGTTTGGACTACCGCTCTGGGGCCAACGTCCTGACTTTC. This sequence encodes CASSLDYRSGANVLTF.

The chain recombines TRBV5-6 with TRBJ1-1, with TRBD1 matching 10 bases. Looked up from germline, CDR1 is SGHDT and CDR2 is YYEEEE. This CDR3 is 14 amino acids long. V gave up 4 bases and J gave up 6 bases; unmatched junction bases: 6. Here the CDR3 reads CASSVPGQGSEAFF. CDR3 bases: TGTGCCAGCAGCGTCCCGGGACAGGGGTCTGAAGCTTTCTTT.

The table lists this clone with a few counts. The V gene is TRBV6-6, the J gene TRBJ2-2; D unclear. The CDR3 is 15 residues long. Germline CDR1 reads MNHNY; CDR2 reads SVGAGI (reference sequence). The V end was cut by 5 bases, the J end by 0 bases, with 10 bases between. Here the CDR3 DNA reads TGTGCCAGCAGTAGCGCCCGCGCGAACACCGGGGAGCTGTTTTTT. Protein product: CASSSARANTGELFF.

This clone has just a few counts. The chain links TRBV5-1 to TRBJ2-3; 8 nucleotides align to TRBD2. Germline CDR1 SGHRS, CDR2 YFSETQ. Trimming cost V 0 bases and J 0 bases; bases outside gene matches: 3. The CDR3 is 16 residues long. CDR3 in DNA: TGCGCCAGCAGCTTGGTCCAGCGGGGGAGCACAGATACGCAGTATTTT. It codes for CASSLVQRGSTDTQYF.

This chain links TRBV30 with TRBJ2-7; 8 bases align to TRBD1. The J segment lost 6 bases and the V segment lost 7 bases, leaving 11 bases of the junction unmatched. This CDR3 is 13 amino acids long. Germline CDR1 GTSNPN, CDR2 SVGIG (reference sequence). CDR3 protein: CASKTGDGSEQYF. CDR3 in DNA: TGTGCCTCCAAGACAGGGGACGGTAGCGAGCAGTACTTC.

This clone was counted between two and nine times. The genes are TRBV4-3 and TRBJ2-1; 7 bases line up with TRBD2. The CDR3 is 17 residues long. The germline CDR1 and CDR2 sequences are LGHNA and YSLEER. V shed 0 bases, J shed 4 bases, and the junction held 9 bases outside the gene matches. CDR3 amino acids: CASSQDGETSRYNEQFF. CDR3 DNA sequence: TGCGCCAGCAGCCAAGATGGGGAGACTAGCAGGTACAATGAGCAGTTCTTC.

The chain carries TRBV5-4 and TRBJ2-1, with 13 positions matching TRBD2. The CDR3 has 15 residues. With V trimmed by 4 bases and J by 7 bases, 5 bases remained unmatched. The germline V gene encodes CDR1 SGHNT and CDR2 YYREEE (reference sequence). The CDR3, as DNA: TGTGCCAGCAGCCTCACTAGCGGGGGGGTTAATGAGCAGTTCTTC. Its translation: CASSLTSGGVNEQFF. Full variable domain (missing parts from reference TRBV5-4 and TRBJ2-1): ETGVTQSPTHLIKTRGQQVTLRCSSQSGHNTVSWYQQALGQGPQFIFQYYREEENGRGNFPPRFSGLQFPNYSSELNVNALELDDSALYLCASSLTSGGVNEQFFGPGTRLTVL.

This chain connects TRBV14 to TRBJ2-1; 9 nucleotides agree with TRBD1. This CDR3 contains 14 residues. CDR1 is SGHDN and CDR2 is FVKESK in the germline V gene. After removal of 4 bases from V and 9 bases from J, the junction contained 7 bases not matched to a gene. CDR3: CASSRLTGGGEQFF. CDR3 DNA sequence: TGTGCCAGCAGCCGGCTGACAGGGGGGGGTGAGCAGTTCTTC.

This chain links TRBV2 with TRBJ2-7; tentatively, D is TRBD2 (6 bases). The CDR3 is made up of 12 amino acids. The germline V gene has CDR1 SNHLY and CDR2 FYNNEI. Trimming stripped 4 bases from V and 5 bases from J, with 9 bases between. CDR3 amino acids: CASSVRRDEQYF. The CDR3 nucleotides are TGTGCCAGCAGTGTGAGGAGGGACGAGCAGTACTTC.

This clone is labeled medium-sized. This chain links TRBV10-3 with TRBJ1-4; a possible D gene is TRBD1 (5 bases). V lost 10 bases and J lost 5, with 14 bases in between. The CDR3 is 13 residues long. The germline V gene has CDR1 ENHRY and CDR2 SYGVKD. The CDR3, as DNA: TGTGCCACTGGGACTTCCGCGAATGAAAAACTGTTTTTT. It codes for CATGTSANEKLFF.

The CDR3 region is CASSLVGQATTDTQYF. The DNA of the CDR3 is TGCGCCAGCAGCTTGGTAGGCCAGGCGACCACAGATACGCAGTATTTT. The chain carries TRBV5-1 and TRBJ2-3; no clear D gene. Between the trimmed V and J ends, which lost 0 bases and 2 bases, there was a span of 13 bases. The CDR3 runs to 16 residues. CDR1 SGHRS and CDR2 YFSETQ come from the germline V gene.